One TCR beta chain is described in this entry. Its antigen is not identified. The data were taken from a study of radiotherapy plus CTLA-4 blockade in lung cancer. About the study: Objective responses were recorded in about 18% of patients, with disease control recorded in about 29%. Findings and limits, study-wide: Tumor-derived TCR clones expanded in blood after radiotherapy plus ipilimumab.

Generated by immunoSEQ multiplex PCR, the TCRdb table keeps only in-frame clones and is missing some. Of around 70,000 clones detected, over 75% appear once; the ten largest clones hold roughly two fifths. Focal radiation with ipilimumab CTLA-4 blockade was given to patients with chemo-refractory metastatic non-small-cell lung cancer. Per the germline V gene, CDR1 is SNHLY and CDR2 is FYNNEI. The CDR3 consists of 14 residues. The V gene lost 8 bases and the J gene lost 0 bases, with 12 bases spanning the gap. Here the sequenced sample was peripheral blood, taken from a patient treated with radiotherapy plus ipilimumab. This chain connects TRBV2 to TRBJ2-3; a weak D match, TRBD2 (6 bases). The clonotype comes from a human donor with non-small cell lung cancer that progressed on radiotherapy plus ipilimumab. In DNA, the CDR3 is TGTGCCAGCCGGGAGCGAATCAGCACAGATACGCAGTATTTT. This codes for CASRERISTDTQYF.